The rows below give T cell receptor beta chains drawn from one sample of a study of blood T cell repertoires in COVID-19. Clones were sequenced by immunoSEQ multiplex PCR, and TCRdb holds only the in-frame ones, with some missing. The repertoire includes 130,000 to 150,000 clones, roughly 76% of them detected once, and roughly 8.3% sits in the top ten. Sequenced sample: peripheral blood. These receptors came from a human donor with acute or convalescent COVID-19. The donor label of this sample is uncertain. Both conserved end residues are part of each CDR3. A D gene is named only where the DNA matches it firmly. The size entry is marked missing in some rows and otherwise reads once, few, many or a size class.

D | J | size | V | DNA | CDR3
. | TRBJ1-2 | . | TRBV5-5 | TGTGCCAGCAGCTCAGGGGCCTCGAACTATGGCTACACCTTC | CASSSGASNYGYTF
. | TRBJ1-5 | . | TRBV18 | TGTGCCAGCTCACCAAGGGGTCAGCCCCAGCATTTT | CASSPRGQPQHF
TRBD2 | TRBJ2-6 | few | TRBV5-1 | TGCGCCAGCAGCTCCGGGGGGACCGGGGCCAACGTCCTGACTTTC | CASSSGGTGANVLTF
TRBD2 | TRBJ2-1 | . | TRBV10-1 | TGCGCCAGCAGTGAGGGAGGACGGGGACTAGCGGGGGGGAATGAGCAGTTCTTC | CASSEGGRGLAGGNEQFF
. | TRBJ1-2 | . | TRBV4-1 | TGCGCCAGCAGCCAAGAACAGAGTTCTAACTATGGCTACACCTTC | CASSQEQSSNYGYTF
. | TRBJ2-1 | once | TRBV7-9 | TGTGCCAGCAGCTGGGGCGGAAACAATGAGCAGTTCTTC | CASSWGGNNEQFF
. | TRBJ1-5 | . | TRBV4-1 | TGCGCCAGCAGCCTAAGTCGGGAGGGGAGGGGTCAGCCCCAGCATTTT | CASSLSREGRGQPQHF
TRBD1 | TRBJ2-1 | . | TRBV13 | TGTGCCAGCAGACTGGAGGGACAGGGGTTCAATGAGCAGTTCTTC | CASRLEGQGFNEQFF
. | TRBJ1-1 | . | TRBV7-2 | TGTGCCAGCAGCCTAGGGAGACTCCGGAACACTGAAGCTTTCTTT | CASSLGRLRNTEAFF
. | TRBJ2-7 | . | TRBV4-2 | TGTGCCAGCAGCCAAGATCAGAACACTATCTCCTACGAGCAGTACTTC | CASSQDQNTISYEQYF
. | TRBJ2-4 | . | TRBV10-1 | TGCGCCAGCAGTGAAGGCAGGGTGGGGACCAAAAACATTCAGTACTTC | CASSEGRVGTKNIQYF
. | TRBJ2-5 | . | TRBV2 | TGTGCCAGCAGCTCCCAGGGGGGATCCGAGACCCAGTACTTC | CASSSQGGSETQYF
. | TRBJ2-1 | . | TRBV6-5 | TGTGCCAGCAGGGCCCCAAGCTCCTACAATGAGCAGTTCTTC | CASRAPSSYNEQFF
. | TRBJ2-1 | . | TRBV4-1 | TGCGCCAGCAGCCAGGCAAGCGTAGGGGGAAATGAGCAGTTCTTC | CASSQASVGGNEQFF
TRBD1 | TRBJ2-6 | . | TRBV2 | TGTGCCAGCAGTTCGGGACAGGTTAGGGCCAACGTCCTGACTTTC | CASSSGQVRANVLTF